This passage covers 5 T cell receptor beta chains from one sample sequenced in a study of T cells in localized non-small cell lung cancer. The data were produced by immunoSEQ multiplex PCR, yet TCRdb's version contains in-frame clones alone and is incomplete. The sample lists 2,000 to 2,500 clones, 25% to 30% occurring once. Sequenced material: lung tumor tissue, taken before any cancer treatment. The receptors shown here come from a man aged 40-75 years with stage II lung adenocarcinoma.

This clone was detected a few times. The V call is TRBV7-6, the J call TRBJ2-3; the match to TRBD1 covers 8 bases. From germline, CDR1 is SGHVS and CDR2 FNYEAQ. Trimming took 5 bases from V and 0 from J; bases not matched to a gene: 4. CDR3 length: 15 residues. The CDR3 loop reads CASSAQGASTDTQYF. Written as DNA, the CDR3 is TGTGCCAGCAGCGCCCAGGGGGCGAGCACAGATACGCAGTATTTT.

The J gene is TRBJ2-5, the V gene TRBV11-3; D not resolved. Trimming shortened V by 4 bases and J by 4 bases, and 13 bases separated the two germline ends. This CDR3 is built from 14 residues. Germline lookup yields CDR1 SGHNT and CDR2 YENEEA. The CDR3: CASSSPDGGETQYF. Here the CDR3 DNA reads TGTGCCAGCAGCTCACCGGACGGTGGAGAGACCCAGTACTTC.

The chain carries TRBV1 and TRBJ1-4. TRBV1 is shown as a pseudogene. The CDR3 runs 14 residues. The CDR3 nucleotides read TGCGCCAGCAGCCAGAGGGGAAACAATGAAAAACTGTTTTTT. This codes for CASSQRGNNEKLFF.

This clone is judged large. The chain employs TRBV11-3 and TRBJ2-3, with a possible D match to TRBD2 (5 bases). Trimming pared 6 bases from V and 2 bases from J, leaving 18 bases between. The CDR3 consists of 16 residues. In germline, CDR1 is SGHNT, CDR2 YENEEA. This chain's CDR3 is CASRPPWAGHTDTQYF. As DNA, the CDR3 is TGTGCCAGCAGACCTCCTTGGGCGGGCCACACAGATACGCAGTATTTT. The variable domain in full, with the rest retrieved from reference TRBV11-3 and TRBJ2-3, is EAGVVQSPRYKIIEKKQPVAFWCNPISGHNTLYWYLQNLGQGPELLIRYENEEAVDDSQLPKDRFSAERLKGVDSTLKIQPAELGDSAVYLCASRPPWAGHTDTQYFGPGTRLTVL.

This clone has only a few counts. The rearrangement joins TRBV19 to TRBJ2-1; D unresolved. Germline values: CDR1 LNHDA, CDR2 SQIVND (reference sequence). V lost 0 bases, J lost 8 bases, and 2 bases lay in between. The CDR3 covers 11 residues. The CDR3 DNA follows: TGTGCCAGTAGTATAGAAGATGAGCAGTTCTTC. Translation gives CASSIEDEQFF.